This TCR beta chain was retrieved from a study of blood T cell repertoires in COVID-19. This clone was detected only once. The ends were cut back, 5 bases at V and 2 bases at J, with 9 bases in the middle. CDR3 length: 13 amino acids. Per the germline V gene, CDR1 is KGHSH and CDR2 is LQKENI. The protocol was immunoSEQ multiplex PCR, while the TCRdb copy is restricted to in-frame clones and leaves out a portion. The table records a few hundred thousand clones, approximately 85% of them present only once. The TCR comes from a woman aged 25 to 39 who had recovered from COVID-19. The V and J genes are TRBV18 and TRBJ1-2; weak D call: TRBD1 (6 bases). The sample comprised PBMCs or T cells enriched from blood (not recorded which). As DNA, the CDR3 is TGTGCCAGCTCAGTACAGGGAAACTATGGCTACACCTTC. It is translated as CASSVQGNYGYTF.